This T cell receptor beta chain was identified in a study of shared clonotypes between healthy human individuals. CDR3 size: 16 residues. Per the germline V gene, CDR1 is ENHRY and CDR2 is SYGVKD. V dropped 6 bases and J dropped 4; count of bases not matched to a gene: 12. Using immunoSEQ multiplex PCR, the repertoire was profiled, and TCRdb retains in-frame clones only, with some absent. The sample records roughly 640,000 clones, roughly 70% being singletons. The TCR originated in a woman aged 25 to 39 in good health. The sample taken for sequencing was memory CD4+ T cells sorted from blood. Described subset: CD45RA-negative fraction. The rearrangement joins TRBV10-3 to TRBJ2-5; 9 positions agree with TRBD1. CDR3 sequence reads: CAIRVGTGSFVETQYF. As DNA, the CDR3 is TGTGCCATCAGGGTCGGGACAGGGAGTTTCGTAGAGACCCAGTACTTC.